This TCR beta chain was found in a study of tissue T cells after allogeneic stem cell transplantation (dated by TCRdb to 2022 to 2024). Context from the whole study: Over a roughly three-year period, about seven adult allo-HCT recipients with steroid-refractory GVHD were prospectively enrolled in a research-autopsy study. Every GVHD patient got a graft from a donor, with four grafts unmodified and three CD34-selected to deplete T cells. Every GVHD patient had gastrointestinal GVHD and was given several lines of GVHD-directed therapy, and about 5 of the GVHD patients also had skin involvement. Several GVHD patients had pre-transplant PBMCs available, and those PBMCs were of recipient origin. For viably preserved blood and marrow, CD3+ T cells were flow-sorted when cell numbers allowed, whereas DNA was extracted directly from smaller samples. The study profiled TCR beta repertoires in many tissues obtained from research autopsies of patients with and without GVHD, and also in mouse models of GVHD. On the human side, the study was prospective and observational, with no blinding or randomization. Overall study results and their limits: Within patients, how anatomically similar tissues were was a major factor shaping TCR repertoire composition, regardless of disease or transplant status. Only a few T cell clones appeared in more than one patient, yet motif-based clustering showed tissue-specific repertoire signatures that were shared between patients. Which tissue TCRs were alloreactive or antigen-specific was not determined in the study, and some of the clones might have been host cells that persisted. The patient cohort was small and varied clinically, and sampling depth was recognized as a limitation. In both patients and mice, T cells from blood and spleen covered only a limited part of the TCR repertoire found in tissues.

Cut back by 7 bases and 4 bases, the V and J ends lie 10 bases apart. The CDR3 runs 13 amino acids, cysteine and phenylalanine included. Kept here is only the CDR3 DNA, which spans 39 bases and is read in frame from base 1. As encoded in the germline V gene, CDR1 is MNHEY while CDR2 is SVGAGI. Library preparation employed the immunoSEQ multiplex PCR assay. TCRbeta CDR3 sequencing was performed at survey depth by Adaptive Biotechnologies, and CDR3 sequences, V/J genes, productive frequency and template counts were reported. Amplification of TCR beta CDR3 regions started from genomic DNA instead of RNA. The authors processed their data as follows. Jensen-Shannon divergence served to quantify pairwise repertoire overlap between tissues, with 0 meaning identical and 1 meaning complete divergence. Tissues were clustered by single-linkage agglomerative hierarchical clustering of pairwise JSD values, and the clustering results were displayed as dendrograms. GLIPH2 was applied to all patient samples using simulation_depth 1000, kmer_min_depth 3, and cdr3_length_cutoff 8, and only groups with more than two unique CDR3s were retained. A standardized tissue-overlap score was generated by extrapolating Jaccard GLIPH-group overlap across patients to a standard repertoire size of 1000 clones. Linear mixed-effect models, with tissue as a fixed effect and individual as a random effect, were used to test how diversity related to clinical or experimental variables. The table was pulled from immuneACCESS by TCRdb, which kept in-frame rearrangements only. Such tables lose some clones; where checked, under half of the loss comes from unresolved V genes, and the rest has no known cause. V and J calls and clone size follow that table, whereas D and trimming were derived from the DNA. In all, the sample holds under 50,000 clones, and 80% to 95% of those were seen once. The ten most abundant clones make up 3.8% of the sample.

The intended sense of this specimen's time point label: recipient (host-origin) PBMCs collected before allo-HCT. As to this clone: Its target antigen remains unknown. Per-base quality was not reported, and no clone a single base away is much larger than it.

The rearranged chain carries TRBV6-5 and TRBJ2-2, with the D gene uncertain. The source material was blood, sampled before transplantation. This clonotype was obtained from a woman aged 35-70 years who later had graft-versus-host disease after an allogeneic stem cell transplant. The encoded CDR3 is CASMGRSTGELFF. The DNA is TGTGCCAGCATGGGCAGATCCACCGGGGAGCTGTTTTTT.